This record looks at one TCR beta chain sequence and its context. What it binds is not known. This entry comes from a study of T-cell reconstitution after alpha-beta-depleted transplantation in children. General study points: Day-60 TCRbeta diversity that was high in some patients was derived from surviving recipient T cells and thymic progenitors. It was reported that alpha-beta T cells came from several hundred expanded graft clones (about two months after transplant). When one year had passed after transplant, most T-cell counts and diversity came from newly produced T cells.

Germline loops: CDR1 SGHTA, CDR2 FQGNSA. This CDR3 is 15 amino acids long. Trimming took 5 bases from V and 2 from J; bases not matched to a gene: 6. Unique molecular identifiers tagged the TCRbeta library. One entry per CDR3 protein, called by TCRdb with MiXCR from the PCR reads. The sample holds 530,000 or so distinct CDR3 sequences, 27% seen once. The receptor comes from a boy less than two years old with Wiskott-Aldrich syndrome, due to receive a stem cell transplant. Source: PBMCs, taken before TCRalphabeta/CD19-depleted stem cell transplant. The V and J genes are TRBV7-2 and TRBJ2-7; 10 bases line up with TRBD2. This CDR3 is CASSAGLAVTYEQYF. Written as DNA, the CDR3 is TGTGCCAGCAGCGCCGGACTAGCGGTCACCTACGAGCAGTACTTC.